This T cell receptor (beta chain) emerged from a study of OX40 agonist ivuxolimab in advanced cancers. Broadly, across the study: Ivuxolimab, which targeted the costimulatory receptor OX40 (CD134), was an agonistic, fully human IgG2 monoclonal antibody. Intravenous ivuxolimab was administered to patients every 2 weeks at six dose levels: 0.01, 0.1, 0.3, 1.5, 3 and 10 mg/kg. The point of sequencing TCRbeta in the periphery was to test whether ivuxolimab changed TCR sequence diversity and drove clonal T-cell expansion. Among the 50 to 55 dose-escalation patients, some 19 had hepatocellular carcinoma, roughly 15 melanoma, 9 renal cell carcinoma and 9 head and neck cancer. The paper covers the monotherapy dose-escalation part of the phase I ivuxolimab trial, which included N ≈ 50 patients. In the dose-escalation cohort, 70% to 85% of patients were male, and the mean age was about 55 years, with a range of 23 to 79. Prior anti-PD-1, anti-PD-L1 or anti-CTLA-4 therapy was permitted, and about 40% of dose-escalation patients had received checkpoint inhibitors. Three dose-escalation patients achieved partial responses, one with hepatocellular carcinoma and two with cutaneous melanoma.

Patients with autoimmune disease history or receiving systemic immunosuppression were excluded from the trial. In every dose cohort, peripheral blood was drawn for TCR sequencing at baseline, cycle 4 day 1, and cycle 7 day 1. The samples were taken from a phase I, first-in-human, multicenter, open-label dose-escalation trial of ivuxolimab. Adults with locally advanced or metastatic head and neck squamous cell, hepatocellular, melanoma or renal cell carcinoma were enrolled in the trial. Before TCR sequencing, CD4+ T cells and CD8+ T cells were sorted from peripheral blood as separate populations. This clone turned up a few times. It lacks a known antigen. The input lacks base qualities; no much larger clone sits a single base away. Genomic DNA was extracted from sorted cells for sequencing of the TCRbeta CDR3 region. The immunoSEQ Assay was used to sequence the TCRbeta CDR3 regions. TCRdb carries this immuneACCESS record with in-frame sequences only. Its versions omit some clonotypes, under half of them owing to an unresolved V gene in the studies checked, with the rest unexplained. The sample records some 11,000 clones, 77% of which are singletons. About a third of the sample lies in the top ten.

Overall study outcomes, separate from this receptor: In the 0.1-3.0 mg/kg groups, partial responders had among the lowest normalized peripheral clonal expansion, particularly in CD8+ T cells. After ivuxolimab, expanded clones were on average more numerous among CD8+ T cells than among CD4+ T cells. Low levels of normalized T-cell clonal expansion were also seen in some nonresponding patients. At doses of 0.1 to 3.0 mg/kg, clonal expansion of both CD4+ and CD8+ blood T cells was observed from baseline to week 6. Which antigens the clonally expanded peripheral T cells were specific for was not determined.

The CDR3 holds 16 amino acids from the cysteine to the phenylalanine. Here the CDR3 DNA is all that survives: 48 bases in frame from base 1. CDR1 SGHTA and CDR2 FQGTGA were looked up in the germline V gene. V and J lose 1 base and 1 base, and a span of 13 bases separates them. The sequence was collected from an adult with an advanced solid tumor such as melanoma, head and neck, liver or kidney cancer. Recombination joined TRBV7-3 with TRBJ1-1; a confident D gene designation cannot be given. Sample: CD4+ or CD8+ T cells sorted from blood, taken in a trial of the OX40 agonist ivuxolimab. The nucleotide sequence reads TGTGCCAGCAGCTTAAAGGGCAGGTCGGCGAACACTGAAGCTTTCTTT. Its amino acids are CASSLKGRSANTEAFF.